This TCR beta chain was recorded in a study of blood T cell repertoires in COVID-19. Study background: T cells, B-cell-depleted T cells, or PBMCs supplied cDNA or gDNA.

V lost 6 bases, J lost 4 bases, and 10 bases stayed unmatched. This CDR3 has 15 amino acids. Germline V gene lookup returns CDR1 SNHLY and CDR2 FYNNEI. The table came from immunoSEQ multiplex PCR; TCRdb's copy has only in-frame clones and leaves some out. The table records 200,000 to 250,000 clones, around nine tenths of them present only once. This clone was counted at least ten times. Those enrolled, adults aged roughly 18 to 100 years, came from 24 US areas. Participants reported their clinical history, and cohort assignment relied on those reports. The chain recombines TRBV2 with TRBJ1-2, with 8 bases identical to TRBD1. The TCR originated in a woman in her twenties or thirties who had been exposed to COVID-19. Sequenced sample: PBMCs or T cells enriched from blood (not recorded which). This CDR3 is CASRAGTGPLYGYTF. The CDR3 region has the DNA TGTGCCAGCAGGGCCGGGACAGGACCGCTCTATGGCTACACCTTC.